These 23 T cell receptor beta chains came from one sample sequenced in a study of graft-versus-host responses after intestinal transplantation. Graft-derived tissue was subjected to processing to liberate intraepithelial and lamina propria lymphocytes. Measured with immunoSEQ multiplex PCR; TCRdb has only the in-frame clones, and not every one. The repertoire holds 35,000 to 40,000 clones, with roughly nine tenths as singletons. The sequences come from ileum tissue, collected around 190 days after intestinal transplant. The receptors stem from a human patient who received an intestinal transplant, so some T cells may come from the graft donor.

The gene calls are TRBV28 and TRBJ2-7; 8 bases agree with TRBD2. This CDR3 comprises 16 residues. Germline V gives CDR1 MDHEN, CDR2 SYDVKM. The junction had 15 bases not matched to a gene; V was cut back by 6 bases and J by 5 bases. CDR3 coding DNA: TGTGCCAGCAGGCCAGCGGGAGCGGGGAACCCCCACGAGCAGTACTTC. Translated: CASRPAGAGNPHEQYF.

V and J are TRBV11-2 and TRBJ1-1, with D unclear. With 5 bases removed from V and 1 base from J, the gap between germline ends came to 20 bases. The CDR3 has 17 amino acids. CDR1 is SGHAT and CDR2 is FQNNGV in the germline V gene. CDR3 in amino acids: CASSPGFWSPENTEAFF. The CDR3 DNA sequence: TGTGCCAGCAGCCCAGGTTTTTGGAGCCCCGAGAACACTGAAGCTTTCTTT.

The genes are TRBV11-2 and TRBJ1-4; perhaps TRBD1 as D (5 bases). This CDR3 spans 15 amino acids. V dropped 3 bases and J dropped 2 bases, with 10 bases sitting between them. Germline CDR1 SGHAT, CDR2 FQNNGV. The CDR3 reads CASSFRSGTNEKLFF. Written as DNA, the CDR3 is TGTGCCAGCAGCTTTAGGTCAGGGACTAATGAAAAACTGTTTTTT.

The chain employs TRBV7-3 and TRBJ1-3, with D uncertain. The CDR3 runs to 13 residues. Trimming left V 5 bases short and J 7 bases short, with 12 bases between. Germline CDR1 and CDR2: SGHTA and FQGTGA. Here the CDR3 reads CASSPEPGNTIYF. As DNA, the CDR3 is TGTGCCAGCAGCCCTGAGCCGGGGAACACCATATATTTT.

The rearrangement uses TRBV5-5 and TRBJ1-5, with TRBD1 identical over 9 bases. The CDR3 consists of 17 residues. Germline values: CDR1 SGHKS, CDR2 YYEKEE (reference sequence). V dropped 4 bases and J dropped 0; count of bases not matched to a gene: 8. CDR3 bases: TGTGCCAGCAGCCCGACAGGGGGGGATTATAGCAATCAGCCCCAGCATTTT. Protein: CASSPTGGDYSNQPQHF.

V is TRBV19 and J is TRBJ2-7, with 8 bases identical to TRBD2. The CDR3 extends over 17 amino acids. V dropped 6 bases and J dropped 0; count of bases not matched to a gene: 13. CDR1 is LNHDA, CDR2 SQIVND, per germline (reference sequence). CDR3 sequence: CASRVRFSGILSYEQYF. The CDR3 bases are TGTGCCAGTAGGGTCCGGTTTAGCGGGATCCTCTCCTACGAGCAGTACTTC.

V gene TRBV2 combines with J gene TRBJ2-7; D possibly corresponds to TRBD1 (6 bases). This CDR3 spans 13 amino acids. Trimming stripped 8 bases from V and 4 bases from J, with 15 bases between. Germline V gives CDR1 SNHLY, CDR2 FYNNEI. The CDR3 is CASLWTDSYEQYF. DNA for the CDR3: TGTGCCAGCCTCTGGACAGACTCGTACGAGCAGTACTTC.

In its sample, this clone was seen once. CDR3 coding DNA: TGCAGCGTTTGCTGGACAGGAGAAGAGACCCAGTACTTC. Translated, it gives CSVCWTGEETQYF. This chain joins TRBV29-1 and TRBJ2-5; 7 bases are shared with TRBD1. V lost 5 bases and J lost 3; bases outside the gene matches: 6. The CDR3 contains 13 residues. Per the germline V gene, CDR1 is SQVTM and CDR2 is ANQGSEA. Full variable domain (outside the CDR3, taken from reference TRBV29-1 and TRBJ2-5): SAVISQKPSRDICQRGTSLTIQCQVDSQVTMMFWYRQQPGQSLTLIATANQGSEATYESGFVIDKFPISRPNLTFSTLTVSNMSPEDSSIYLCSVCWTGEETQYFGPGTRLLVL.

The rearrangement joins TRBV4-1 to TRBJ2-5, with D perhaps matching TRBD1 (6 bases). CDR1 MGHRA and CDR2 YSYEKL come from the germline V gene. Trimming removed 4 bases at V and 5 bases at J, with 11 bases between. The CDR3 consists of 13 residues. CDR3 nucleotides: TGCGCCAGCAGCCTCCGACAGGAGGAGACCCAGTACTTC. Translation: CASSLRQEETQYF.

CDR3 in amino acids: CASSPRSRDSTSTQYF. Written as DNA, the CDR3 is TGTGCCAGCAGCCCACGTTCCCGGGACTCTACATCGACCCAGTACTTC. The chain recombines TRBV9 with TRBJ2-5, with TRBD2 as a possible D gene (6 bases). Looked up from germline, CDR1 is SGDLS and CDR2 is YYNGEE. V gave up 4 bases and J gave up 7 bases, with 23 bases separating them. This CDR3 has 16 residues.

V is TRBV29-1 and J is TRBJ1-2; 8 positions agree with TRBD1. In germline, CDR1 is SQVTM, CDR2 ANQGSEA. The V segment lost 5 bases and the J segment 0 bases; nucleotides outside the gene matches: 2. This CDR3 has 13 residues. In DNA form, the CDR3 reads TGCAGCGTTTTGGACAGGGCTAACTATGGCTACACCTTC. Residues: CSVLDRANYGYTF.

The gene calls are TRBV11-2 and TRBJ1-2; TRBD1 agrees at 8 bases. Looked up from germline, CDR1 is SGHAT and CDR2 is FQNNGV. The CDR3 has 14 residues. J was trimmed by 6 bases and V by 5 bases; bases with no gene match: 8. The CDR3 DNA sequence: TGTGCCAGCAGCCGAAGTACGACAGGGGATGGCTACACCTTC. It is translated as CASSRSTTGDGYTF.

V gene TRBV19 combines with J gene TRBJ2-3; 9 bases map to TRBD1. The V and J ends lost 1 base and 7 bases, in that order; junction bases with no gene match: 12. From germline, CDR1 is LNHDA and CDR2 SQIVND (reference sequence). This CDR3 has 17 amino acids. CDR3 sequence: CASSIALLGQGFNTQYF. The CDR3 DNA follows: TGTGCCAGTAGTATAGCGCTTCTGGGACAGGGTTTTAATACGCAGTATTTT.

V gene TRBV7-9 combines with J gene TRBJ2-5; 7 bases line up with TRBD2. The CDR3 is 19 residues long. V gave up 5 bases and J gave up 0 bases; unmatched junction bases: 18. CDR1 and CDR2 (germline): SEHNR, FQNEAQ (reference sequence). The CDR3 nucleotides are TGTGCCAGCAGCCGAGGGAGGGCGGGAGCGAAACCGTACCAAGAGACCCAGTACTTC. Residues: CASSRGRAGAKPYQETQYF.

This chain links TRBV5-1 with TRBJ2-5; a weak D match, TRBD1 (6 bases). CDR1 and CDR2 from the germline V gene are SGHRS and YFSETQ. With 0 bases removed from V and 5 bases from J, the gap between germline ends came to 11 bases. The CDR3 covers 14 residues. The DNA of the CDR3 is TGCGCCAGCAGCTTGGCAGGGGTCGGGGAGACCCAGTACTTC. This encodes CASSLAGVGETQYF.

Only one count was recorded for this clone. The chain uses TRBV29-1 and TRBJ2-3; D is undetermined. V was trimmed by 7 bases and J by 10 bases, leaving 24 bases between them. The V gene's germline CDR1 is SQVTM and CDR2 ANQGSEA. CDR3 length equals 14 residues. The CDR3 here is CSAFSVEELDAQYF. CDR3 DNA sequence: TGCAGCGCTTTTTCCGTCGAAGAATTGGATGCGCAGTATTTT.

The gene calls are TRBV9 and TRBJ2-5; TRBD2 matches 14 bases. Germline-derived CDR1 and CDR2 are SGDLS and YYNGEE. The CDR3 covers 16 residues. V lost 4 bases, J lost 5 bases, and 7 bases stayed unmatched. CDR3 region: CASSPSRLAGGETQYF. The CDR3 coding sequence is TGTGCCAGCAGCCCATCACGACTAGCGGGAGGGGAGACCCAGTACTTC.

This chain connects TRBV27 to TRBJ2-7; D is perhaps TRBD1 (6 bases). Per germline, CDR1 MNHEY and CDR2 SMNVEV (reference sequence). The length of the CDR3 is 14 residues. V was clipped by 5 bases and J by 5 bases, with 16 bases between them. Written as DNA, the CDR3 is TGTGCCAGCAGTAGCTCTGGGGGCCGGGACGAGCAGTACTTC. Translated, it gives CASSSSGGRDEQYF.

J is TRBJ2-1 and V is TRBV13; D uncertain. The germline V gene encodes CDR1 PRHDT and CDR2 FYEKMQ (reference sequence). There are 16 residues in the CDR3. V shed 1 base and J shed 0 bases, with 10 bases lying between them. CDR3 nucleotides: TGTGCCAGCAGCTTAGTCGGGTGGAGCTCCTACAATGAGCAGTTCTTC. This gives the protein CASSLVGWSSYNEQFF.

This chain joins TRBV27 and TRBJ2-7, with a possible D match to TRBD2 (6 bases). Trimming pared 1 base from V and 1 base from J, leaving 8 bases between. There are 14 residues in the CDR3. Per germline, CDR1 MNHEY and CDR2 SMNVEV (reference sequence). The CDR3 loop is CASSLYAGSYEQYF. CDR3 bases: TGTGCCAGCAGTTTATACGCGGGGTCCTACGAGCAGTACTTC.

The chain couples TRBV5-1 to TRBJ2-4; D is possibly TRBD1 or TRBD2 (5 bases each). The CDR3 runs 15 residues. Germline CDR1 SGHRS, CDR2 YFSETQ. Trimming removed 5 bases at V and 7 bases at J, with 19 bases between. CDR3 sequence: CASSRRREKGNIQYF. The CDR3 region has the DNA TGCGCCAGCAGTCGTCGCAGGGAGAAGGGGAACATTCAGTACTTC.

Here the CDR3 reads CASSPTLAVGDTEAFF. For the CDR3, the DNA is TGTGCCAGCTCACCCACTCTGGCCGTAGGGGACACTGAAGCTTTCTTT. The chain recombines TRBV18 with TRBJ1-1, with D maybe TRBD1 (5 bases). V lost 3 bases and J lost 3, with 17 bases in between. CDR1 is KGHSH and CDR2 is LQKENI in the germline V gene. The CDR3 totals 16 residues.

The chain carries TRBV7-9 and TRBJ2-7; TRBD2 might be the D (5 bases). The CDR3 runs 14 residues. V was clipped by 7 bases and J by 1 base, with 14 bases between them. Germline V gene lookup returns CDR1 SEHNR and CDR2 FQNEAQ (reference sequence). This CDR3 reads CASTQPEVSYEQYF. CDR3 nucleotides: TGTGCCAGCACCCAACCGGAGGTTTCCTACGAGCAGTACTTC.